This record concerns one T cell receptor beta chain sequence. The data belong to a study of blood T cell repertoires in COVID-19. Turning to the study itself: Collection of acute and convalescent COVID-19 samples took place in the United States, Italy and Spain. Sources were T cells, B-cell-depleted T cells, or PBMCs; the material itself was cDNA or gDNA.

Generated by immunoSEQ multiplex PCR, the TCRdb table keeps only in-frame clones and is missing some. This sample yields 200,000 to 300,000 clones, of which more than 85% are seen a single time; approximately 6.8% belongs to the top ten. V was clipped by 1 base and J by 7 bases; unmatched bases: 10. Per germline, CDR1 SGHVS and CDR2 FNYEAQ. CDR3 size: 16 residues. The rearrangement uses TRBV7-6 and TRBJ2-7; 10 bases agree with TRBD1. Sequencing was carried out using peripheral blood. This clonotype originated in a woman between 70 and 85 years old with active or convalescent COVID-19. This chain's CDR3 is CASSLEYGDRGGEQYF. As DNA, the CDR3 is TGTGCCAGCAGCTTAGAATATGGGGACAGGGGAGGGGAGCAGTACTTC.